These 27 T cell receptor beta chains were sequenced from one sample in a study of T-cell reconstitution after alpha-beta-depleted transplantation in children. The TCRbeta library was prepared with unique molecular identifiers. TCRdb recomputed calls from the PCR reads with MiXCR, one row per CDR3 protein. The sample shows 250,000 to 300,000 distinct CDR3 sequences, 10% of them seen only once. This specimen was PBMCs, taken before TCRalphabeta/CD19-depleted stem cell transplant. The receptors originated from a boy under three years old with acute myeloid leukemia, due to receive a stem cell transplant.

This clonotype was seen a few times. The V and J genes are TRBV5-1 and TRBJ2-7; TRBD1 agrees at 9 bases. CDR3 length: 14 amino acids. V lost 0 bases, J lost 6 bases, and 4 bases stayed unmatched. The germline V gene encodes CDR1 SGHRS and CDR2 YFSETQ. This CDR3 is CASSLVGQGREQYF. In DNA, the CDR3 is TGCGCCAGCAGCTTGGTGGGACAGGGACGCGAGCAGTACTTC.

This clonotype was detected many times. The chain is built from TRBV7-6 and TRBJ2-1; TRBD1 matches at 7 bases. The CDR3 extends over 15 amino acids. Trimming removed 2 bases from V and 5 bases from J; junction bases left unmatched: 6. Germline V gives CDR1 SGHVS, CDR2 FNYEAQ. The CDR3 reads CASSLRGPVDNEQFF. For the CDR3, the DNA is TGTGCCAGCAGCTTAAGGGGGCCGGTGGACAATGAGCAGTTCTTC.

The table lists this clonotype with a count of one. The rearrangement joins TRBV20-1 to TRBJ2-3, with 7 bases fitting TRBD1. The J segment lost 0 bases and the V segment lost 3 bases, leaving 3 bases of the junction unmatched. CDR1 DFQATT and CDR2 SNEGSKA come from the germline V gene (reference sequence). The CDR3 has 14 residues. DNA of the CDR3: TGCAGTGCTAGGAGGGGGCCTAGCACAGATACGCAGTATTTT. This encodes CSARRGPSTDTQYF.

Only a few counts were recorded for this clonotype. This sequence joins TRBV6-2 or TRBV6-3 and TRBJ2-5; D gene unclear. V shed 8 bases and J shed 5 bases, with 9 bases lying between them. The CDR3 spans 11 residues. Germline CDR1 is MNHEY and CDR2 is SVGEGT. CDR3 DNA sequence: TGTGCCAGCGAATTCGGGGAGACCCAGTACTTC. Protein product: CASEFGETQYF.

The sample holds many counts of this clonotype. The chain joins TRBV28 to TRBJ1-3; 9 bases are a match to TRBD1. Germline assignment: CDR1 MDHEN and CDR2 SYDVKM. J lost 0 bases, V lost 0 bases, and 9 bases had no gene match. The CDR3 consists of 19 residues. The CDR3 DNA reads TGTGCCAGCAGTTTATGCCTAGCGGACAGGGGCCACTCTGGAAACACCATATATTTT. Amino acid sequence: CASSLCLADRGHSGNTIYF.

This clonotype was counted only a few times. The CDR3 here is CATSDSTGLAGGDTQYF. The CDR3 nucleotides are TGTGCCACCAGTGATTCGACTGGACTAGCGGGAGGAGATACGCAGTATTTT. The rearrangement uses TRBV24-1 and TRBJ2-3, with TRBD2 matching over 14 bases. This CDR3 has 17 amino acids. Germline loops: CDR1 KGHDR, CDR2 SFDVKD. Trimming at V came to 2 bases and at J to 5 bases, leaving 5 bases not matched to a gene.

Of note for this clonotype: This sequence may be a read error, since a much larger clone differs from it by one base. The chain joins TRBV7-2 to TRBJ1-2, with TRBD1 as a possible D gene (6 bases). The germline V and J ends were trimmed by 6 bases and 6 bases, with 14 bases remaining between them. The germline V gene encodes CDR1 SGHTA and CDR2 FQGNSA. The CDR3 length is 13 residues. The CDR3: CASRLLGGDGYTF. The CDR3, as DNA: TGTGCCAGCAGGTTACTAGGGGGGGATGGCTACACCTTC. Full variable domain (outside the CDR3, taken from reference TRBV7-2 and TRBJ1-2): GAGVSQSPSNKVTEKGKDVELRCDPISGHTALYWYRQSLGQGLEFLIYFQGNSAPDKSGLPSDRFSAERTGGSVSTLTIQRTQQEDSAVYLCASRLLGGDGYTFGSGTRLTVV.

Notes on this clonotype: Since a much larger clone is just one base distant, this may be a read error. The chain couples TRBV29-1 to TRBJ2-1; a weak D match, TRBD2 (5 bases). CDR3 size: 15 residues. The germline gives CDR1 SQVTM, CDR2 ANQGSEA. Trimming pared 5 bases from V and 0 bases from J, leaving 14 bases between. CDR3 in amino acids: CSVKVWRSSYNEQFF. CDR3 DNA: TGCAGCGTTAAGGTGTGGAGGAGCTCCTACAATGAGCAGTTCTTC.

J is TRBJ2-1 and V is TRBV29-1; D is unresolved. Looked up from germline, CDR1 is SQVTM and CDR2 is ANQGSEA. Trimming stripped 4 bases from V and 0 bases from J, with 10 bases between. The CDR3 covers 14 residues. The CDR3 DNA follows: TGCAGCGTTGTAGAGGTTTTCTCCTACAATGAGCAGTTCTTC. It yields the protein CSVVEVFSYNEQFF.

This clonotype has at least ten counts. This chain connects TRBV12-3 or TRBV12-4 to TRBJ2-1; 7 bases agree with TRBD2. This CDR3 contains 15 residues. The V and J ends lost 8 bases and 4 bases, in that order; junction bases with no gene match: 11. CDR3 region: CASVPGAGKYNEQFF. The CDR3 nucleotides read TGTGCCAGCGTACCGGGAGCGGGGAAATACAATGAGCAGTTCTTC.

This chain links TRBV20-1 with TRBJ2-1; no firm D call. The V end was cut by 6 bases, the J end by 5 bases, with 11 bases between. The CDR3 runs to 12 residues. Germline V CDR1 and CDR2: DFQATT, SNEGSKA (reference sequence). The CDR3 DNA reads as TGCAGTGCCGAGTTCAGCGACAATGAGCAGTTCTTC. It yields the protein CSAEFSDNEQFF.

This clonotype was seen at least ten times. The chain joins TRBV10-3 to TRBJ2-6; the D is unclear. The V end lost 0 bases, the J end lost 3 bases, and 15 bases lay between the germline ends. Germline CDR1 and CDR2: ENHRY and SYGVKD. The CDR3 has 18 amino acids. Here the CDR3 reads CAISESIQVHSGANVLTF. In DNA, the CDR3 is TGTGCCATCAGTGAGTCGATCCAGGTCCATAGTGGGGCCAACGTCCTGACTTTC.

On this clonotype: A much larger clone differs from this one at a single base, so this may be a read error. The CDR3, as DNA: TGTGCCAGCAGATATAAGGAGACCCACTCTGGAAACACCATATATTTT. It is translated as CASRYKETHSGNTIYF. The V and J genes are TRBV6-5 and TRBJ1-3; no reliable D call. This CDR3 comprises 16 residues. Germline-derived CDR1 and CDR2 are MNHEY and SVGAGI. Trimming stripped 6 bases from V and 0 bases from J, with 15 bases between.

Only a few counts were recorded for this clonotype. The chain has TRBV28 and TRBJ2-7; D is possibly TRBD1 (6 bases). This CDR3 contains 14 residues. Looked up from germline, CDR1 is MDHEN and CDR2 is SYDVKM. The ends were cut back, 5 bases at V and 3 bases at J, with 14 bases in the middle. The DNA of the CDR3 is TGTGCCAGCAGTCCGCCAGGGGAAGGCTACGAGCAGTACTTC. It yields the protein CASSPPGEGYEQYF.

The gene calls are TRBV27 and TRBJ2-7; D could derive from TRBD1 or TRBD2 (5 bases each). V was shortened by 0 bases and J by 0 bases, with 15 bases between the two germline ends. CDR3 length: 17 amino acids. The germline CDR1 and CDR2 sequences are MNHEY and SMNVEV (reference sequence). CDR3 sequence: CASSLSPGRPSSYEQYF. Here the CDR3 DNA reads TGTGCCAGCAGTTTATCGCCGGGACGTCCTAGCTCCTACGAGCAGTACTTC.

Many counts were recorded for this clonotype. The gene calls are TRBV7-9 and TRBJ2-7; D gene unclear. V shed 6 bases and J shed 6 bases, with 9 bases lying between them. The CDR3 runs 11 residues. Germline CDR1 reads SEHNR; CDR2 reads FQNEAQ (reference sequence). The CDR3 loop reads CASSPLGEQYF. CDR3 bases: TGTGCCAGCAGTCCCTTGGGCGAGCAGTACTTC.

This clonotype has ten or more counts. The rearrangement links TRBV7-2 to TRBJ1-2; TRBD1 matches at 10 bases. CDR3 length: 16 amino acids. V gave up 2 bases and J gave up 7 bases; unmatched junction bases: 10. Germline assignment: CDR1 SGHTA and CDR2 FQGNSA. DNA for the CDR3: TGTGCCAGCAGCTTATGGGGGGGACAGGGGATCCGTGGCTACACCTTC. Protein sequence: CASSLWGGQGIRGYTF.

This clonotype occurred a few times. The V and J genes are TRBV6-4 and TRBJ1-5; tentative D call: TRBD1 (5 bases). The length of the CDR3 is 15 residues. Deletions cut 0 bases from V and 4 bases from J, with 10 bases between. Germline assignment: CDR1 MRHNA and CDR2 SNTAGT. The chain's CDR3 is CASSDSAGRNQPQHF. As DNA, the CDR3 is TGTGCCAGCAGTGACTCGGCAGGGAGAAATCAGCCCCAGCATTTT.

This clonotype was seen many times. The rearrangement uses TRBV5-1 and TRBJ2-1, with 8 bases that match TRBD1. CDR1 and CDR2 (germline): SGHRS, YFSETQ. The CDR3 length is 14 residues. Trimming cost V 7 bases and J 3 bases; bases outside gene matches: 6. The CDR3 bases are TGCGCCAGCGCGTTACAGGGGGGCTACAATGAGCAGTTCTTC. Protein product: CASALQGGYNEQFF.

The chain couples TRBV6-2 or TRBV6-3 to TRBJ1-1; D is undetermined. Trimming removed 2 bases at V and 0 bases at J, with 7 bases between. CDR3 length equals 14 residues. The germline V gene has CDR1 MNHEY and CDR2 SVGEGT. The CDR3 protein is CASSYGLMNTEAFF. CDR3 nucleotide sequence: TGTGCCAGCAGTTACGGACTAATGAACACTGAAGCTTTCTTT.

This clonotype turned up a few times. The chain couples TRBV11-2 to TRBJ2-3; 8 positions match TRBD2. Germline V gene sequence: CDR1 SGHAT, CDR2 FQNNGV. The V and J ends lost 5 bases and 5 bases, in that order; junction bases with no gene match: 6. The CDR3 sequence is 14 residues long. CDR3 bases: TGTGCCAGCAGCGCTACACTAGCGGTAGATACGCAGTATTTT. Residues: CASSATLAVDTQYF.

The rearrangement links TRBV29-1 to TRBJ2-7; D is ambiguous. Germline V gene sequence: CDR1 SQVTM, CDR2 ANQGSEA. The V gene lost 2 bases and the J gene lost 3 bases, with 8 bases spanning the gap. CDR3 size: 12 residues. CDR3 bases: TGCAGCGTTGAATACCGTGACTACGAGCAGTACTTC. Residues: CSVEYRDYEQYF.

This clonotype appeared many times. V is TRBV5-5 and J is TRBJ2-7, with 7 bases matching TRBD2. CDR1 is SGHKS and CDR2 is YYEKEE in the germline V gene (reference sequence). This CDR3 is built from 14 residues. Trimming removed 0 bases from V and 2 bases from J; junction bases left unmatched: 2. The CDR3 nucleotides are TGTGCCAGCAGCTTGGCCGCGGGGGCCTACGAGCAGTACTTC. Protein: CASSLAAGAYEQYF.

This clonotype appeared many times. This rearrangement joins TRBV6-5 to TRBJ2-1; TRBD2 matches at 13 bases. This CDR3 comprises 15 residues. Trimming cost V 8 bases and J 9 bases; bases outside gene matches: 10. The germline gives CDR1 MNHEY, CDR2 SVGAGI. CDR3 in amino acids: CASPLLAGGLSEQFF. The CDR3 nucleotides read TGTGCCAGCCCCCTACTAGCGGGAGGGCTTAGTGAGCAGTTCTTC.

This clonotype turned up a few times. The CDR3 loop reads CASSSLSTGNGANVLTF. CDR3 bases: TGTGCCAGCAGCTCATTATCGACAGGGAATGGGGCCAACGTCCTGACTTTC. The J gene is TRBJ2-6, the V gene TRBV7-3; 7 nucleotides align to TRBD1. Germline V CDR1 and CDR2: SGHTA, FQGTGA. Trimming removed 4 bases from V and 3 bases from J; junction bases left unmatched: 9. This CDR3 contains 17 residues.

This clonotype was seen more than once but under ten times. V gene TRBV6-5 combines with J gene TRBJ1-5; tentative D call: TRBD1 (5 bases). The CDR3 consists of 16 residues. The ends were cut back, 8 bases at V and 2 bases at J, with 19 bases in the middle. Germline CDR1 reads MNHEY; CDR2 reads SVGAGI. The CDR3: CASRSRGDIRNQPQHF. CDR3 in DNA: TGTGCCAGCCGTAGCCGGGGGGATATTCGCAATCAGCCCCAGCATTTT.

The rearrangement joins TRBV2 to TRBJ2-1; 7 nucleotides match TRBD1. The J segment lost 0 bases and the V segment lost 10 bases, leaving 18 bases of the junction unmatched. The germline V gene has CDR1 SNHLY and CDR2 FYNNEI. The CDR3 covers 18 residues. DNA for the CDR3: TGTGCCATCTGTCGGGACAGAACTTCCCTCGGCTCCTACAATGAGCAGTTCTTC. Encoded protein: CAICRDRTSLGSYNEQFF.